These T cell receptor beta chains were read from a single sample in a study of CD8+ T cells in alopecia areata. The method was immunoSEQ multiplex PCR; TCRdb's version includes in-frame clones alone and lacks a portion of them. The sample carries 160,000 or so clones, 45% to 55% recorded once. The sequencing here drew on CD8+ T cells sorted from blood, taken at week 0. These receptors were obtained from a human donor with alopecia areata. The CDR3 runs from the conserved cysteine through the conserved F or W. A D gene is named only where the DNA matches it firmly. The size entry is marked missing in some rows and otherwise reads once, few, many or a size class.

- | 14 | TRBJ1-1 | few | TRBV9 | TGTGCCAGCAGCGTAGTAGCGTCTAACACTGAAGCTTTCTTT | CASSVVASNTEAFF
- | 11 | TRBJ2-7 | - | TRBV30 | TGTGCCTGGAGTGTATCCTACGAGCAGTACTTC | CAWSVSYEQYF
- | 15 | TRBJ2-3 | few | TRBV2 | TGTGCCAGCCGTCCGGCAGCGGACTTCACAGATACGCAGTATTTT | CASRPAADFTDTQYF
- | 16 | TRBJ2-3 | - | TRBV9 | TGTGCCAGCAGCGTCGAGGGGGGGCGTCCCACAGATACGCAGTATTTT | CASSVEGGRPTDTQYF
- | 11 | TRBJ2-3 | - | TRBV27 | TGTGCCAGCAGTTTAGGTGATACGCAGTATTTT | CASSLGDTQYF
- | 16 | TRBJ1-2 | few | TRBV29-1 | TGCAGCGCTCGAGATACGGACGGACCCCTAGGGCATGGCTACACCTTC | CSARDTDGPLGHGYTF
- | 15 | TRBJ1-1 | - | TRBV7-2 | TGTGCCAGCAGCTTAGAGTGGACAACCAACACTGAAGCTTTCTTT | CASSLEWTTNTEAFF
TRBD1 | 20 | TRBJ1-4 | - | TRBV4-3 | TGCGCCAGCAGCCAAGCCAGATCCGGGACAGGGCGTCCGTTGGGCGAAAAACTGTTTTTT | CASSQARSGTGRPLGEKLFF
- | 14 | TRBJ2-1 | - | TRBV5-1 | TGCGCCAGCAGCCCGGTAGGAACATACAATGAGCAGTTCTTC | CASSPVGTYNEQFF
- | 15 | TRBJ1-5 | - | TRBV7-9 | TGTGCCAGCAGCTTAGCGGGGTCACCCGATCAGCCCCAGCATTTT | CASSLAGSPDQPQHF
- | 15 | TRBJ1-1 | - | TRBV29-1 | TGCAGCGTCCCCACGAGGGCCCTCGGAGGGGCTGAAGCTTTCTTT | CSVPTRALGGAEAFF
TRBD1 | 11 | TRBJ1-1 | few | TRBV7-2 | TGTGCCAGCGGCACAGGGGGTGAAGCTTTCTTT | CASGTGGEAFF
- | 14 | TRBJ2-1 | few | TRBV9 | TGTGCCAGCACTCCAGGGGTGGGCAGTAGCAAGCAGTTCTTC | CASTPGVGSSKQFF
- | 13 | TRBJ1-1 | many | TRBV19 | TGTGCCAGTAGCCCAAGCTGGAACACTGAAGCTTTCTTT | CASSPSWNTEAFF
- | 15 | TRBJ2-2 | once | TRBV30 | TGTGCCTGGATATCGCGGCGGTCGAACACCGGGGAGCTGTTTTTT | CAWISRRSNTGELFF
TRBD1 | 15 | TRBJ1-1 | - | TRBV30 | TGTGCCTCAGACACAGGGGATAGGATGAACACTGAAGCTTTCTTT | CASDTGDRMNTEAFF
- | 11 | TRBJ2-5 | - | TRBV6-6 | TGTGCCAGCAGTTATCAAGAGACCCAGTACTTC | CASSYQETQYF
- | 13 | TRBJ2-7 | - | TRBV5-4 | TGTGCCAGCAGCCCCCGGGAATCTAGCGAGCAGTACTTC | CASSPRESSEQYF
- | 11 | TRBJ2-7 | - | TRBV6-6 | TGTGCCAGCAGTTACTGGGACGAGCAGTACTTC | CASSYWDEQYF
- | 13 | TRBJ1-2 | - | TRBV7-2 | TGTGCCAGCAGCTTAGCCGGCGGGGATGGCTACACCTTC | CASSLAGGDGYTF
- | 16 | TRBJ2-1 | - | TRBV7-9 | TGTGCCAGCAGCGAACCCCCGGGACAAACTTACAATGAGCAGTTCTTC | CASSEPPGQTYNEQFF
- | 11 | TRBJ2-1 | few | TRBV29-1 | TGCAGCGTTGTGGGATACAATGAGCAGTTCTTC | CSVVGYNEQFF
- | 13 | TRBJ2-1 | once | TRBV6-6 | TGTGCCAGCAGGCCCCGAGGGATCGATGAGCAGTTCTTC | CASRPRGIDEQFF
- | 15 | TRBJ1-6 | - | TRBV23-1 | TGCGCCAGCAGTCGGTCTACAGTGTTGAATTCACCCCTCCACTTT | CASSRSTVLNSPLHF
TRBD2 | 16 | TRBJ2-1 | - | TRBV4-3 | TGCGCCAGCAGCCAAGACGGGACTAGCGGGGGCAATGAGCAGTTCTTC | CASSQDGTSGGNEQFF
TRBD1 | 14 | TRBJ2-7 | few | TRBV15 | TGTGCCACCCGGAGGACAGGCGAATCCTACGAGCAGTACTTC | CATRRTGESYEQYF
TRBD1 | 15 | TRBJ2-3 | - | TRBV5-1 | TGCGCCAGCAGCGAGTACAGGGGGCAGGCAGATACGCAGTATTTT | CASSEYRGQADTQYF
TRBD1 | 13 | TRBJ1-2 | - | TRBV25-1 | TGTGCCAGCAGTGGCCGGGACAGGGAGGGGTACACCTTC | CASSGRDREGYTF